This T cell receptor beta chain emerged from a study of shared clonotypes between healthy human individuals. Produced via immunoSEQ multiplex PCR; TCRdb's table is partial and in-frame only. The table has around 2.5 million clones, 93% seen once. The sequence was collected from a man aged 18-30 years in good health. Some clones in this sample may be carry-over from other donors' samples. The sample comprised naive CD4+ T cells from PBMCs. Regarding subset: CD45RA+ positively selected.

As DNA, the CDR3 is TGTGCCTGGAGTTCCCGGGGCTACGAGCAGTACTTC. It encodes CAWSSRGYEQYF. The chain couples TRBV30 to TRBJ2-7, with a weak D call TRBD2 (5 bases). Germline CDR1 and CDR2: GTSNPN and SVGIG (reference sequence). Trimming stripped 2 bases from V and 3 bases from J, with 8 bases between. CDR3 size: 12 residues.